A selection of T cell receptor beta chains follows, all from one sample in a study of shared clonotypes between healthy human individuals. Produced via immunoSEQ multiplex PCR; TCRdb's table is partial and in-frame only. The sample contains about a million clones, roughly 77% of which appear only once. Sequencing was carried out using memory CD4+ T cells from PBMCs. The receptors were sampled from a man aged 18 to 29 in good health. Some clones in this sample may be carry-over from other donors' samples. Both conserved end residues are part of each CDR3. The D gene is left open where the match is weak. Where a row states a size, it is once, few, many or the class of an expanded clone; other rows omit it.

d_call,clone_size,v_call,j_call,cdr3_aa,cdr3_nt
NA,few,TRBV29-1,TRBJ1-1,CSVVRPNLAEAFF,TGCAGCGTTGTACGCCCGAATTTGGCTGAAGCTTTCTTT
NA,NA,TRBV7-2,TRBJ2-1,CASSLAGTAKRFF,TGTGCCAGCAGCTTAGCTGGGACTGCCAAGCGGTTCTTC
NA,NA,TRBV6-5,TRBJ1-1,CASSASRDTEAFF,TGTGCCAGCAGTGCCTCTAGGGACACTGAAGCTTTCTTT
NA,NA,TRBV30,TRBJ1-1,CAWRFRDPLLNTEAFF,TGTGCCTGGCGCTTTAGGGATCCCCTATTGAACACTGAAGCTTTCTTT
NA,once,TRBV9,TRBJ2-1,CASSAQNEQFF,TGTGCCAGCAGCGCCCAAAATGAGCAGTTCTTC
NA,NA,TRBV27,TRBJ1-5,CASSSQGHSNQPQHF,TGTGCCAGCAGTAGCCAGGGGCATAGCAATCAGCCCCAGCATTTT
NA,NA,TRBV6-1,TRBJ2-7,CASSERDRAVSEQYF,TGTGCCAGCAGTGAAAGGGACCGCGCGGTAAGCGAGCAGTACTTC
NA,NA,TRBV19,TRBJ2-7,CASSFGQKYEQYF,TGTGCCAGTAGTTTTGGACAGAAATACGAGCAGTACTTC
NA,NA,TRBV7-2,TRBJ2-3,CASSLAGPPTDTQYF,TGTGCCAGCAGCTTAGCGGGCCCTCCCACAGATACGCAGTATTTT
NA,NA,TRBV19,TRBJ2-5,CASSIEARDLTQYF,TGTGCCAGTAGTATAGAGGCCCGGGATTTGACCCAGTACTTC
TRBD2,NA,TRBV5-1,TRBJ2-1,CASSKTSGNYNEQFF,TGCGCCAGCAGCAAGACTAGCGGGAACTACAATGAGCAGTTCTTC
NA,many,TRBV29-1,TRBJ2-5,CSYRLMGETQYF,TGCAGCTACCGCCTGATGGGAGAGACCCAGTACTTC
TRBD1,NA,TRBV28,TRBJ1-2,CASSGQGSGGYTF,TGTGCCAGCAGCGGACAGGGTTCGGGTGGCTACACCTTC
NA,NA,TRBV18,TRBJ2-5,CASSPGLTETQYF,TGTGCCAGCTCACCGGGGCTAACAGAGACCCAGTACTTC
TRBD1,NA,TRBV29-1,TRBJ1-2,CSVTTGEYSGYTF,TGCAGCGTAACGACAGGGGAATATTCCGGCTACACCTTC
NA,NA,TRBV27,TRBJ1-1,CASSKGGGTEAFF,TGTGCCAGCAGCAAGGGAGGGGGCACTGAAGCTTTCTTT
TRBD1,NA,TRBV6-6,TRBJ2-5,CASSSPGQGIQYF,TGTGCCAGCAGTTCCCCCGGACAGGGGATCCAGTACTTC
NA,NA,TRBV7-6,TRBJ2-3,CASSNWEDTQYF,TGTGCCAGCAGCAATTGGGAAGATACGCAGTATTTT
TRBD2,few,TRBV7-9,TRBJ2-7,CASSFSLAGVEQYF,TGTGCCAGCAGCTTTTCGCTAGCGGGAGTCGAGCAGTACTTC
TRBD2,few,TRBV5-1,TRBJ2-2,CASSPGLAVANTGELFF,TGCGCCAGCAGCCCGGGACTAGCGGTAGCGAACACCGGGGAGCTGTTTTTT
TRBD2,NA,TRBV2,TRBJ2-3,CASSRRTSGSADTQYF,TGTGCCAGCAGTAGGCGGACTAGCGGGAGCGCAGATACGCAGTATTTT
NA,NA,TRBV7-2,TRBJ2-5,CASSLAQFVTQYF,TGTGCCAGCAGCTTAGCGCAGTTCGTGACCCAGTACTTC